This T cell receptor beta chain was identified during a study of CD8 T cells in ankylosing spondylitis. General study results and limits: What seemed typical of ankylosing spondylitis blood was a TCR beta motif built from roughly 8 highly homologous variants.

V was clipped by 6 bases and J by 5 bases, with 16 bases between them. The CDR3 contains 14 residues. The germline V gene encodes CDR1 MNHNS and CDR2 SASEGT. Quantitative barcoded 5'-RACE was used to prepare TCR beta libraries. TCRdb reprocessed the 5' RACE reads via MiXCR and lists one record per CDR3 protein. This table holds over 200,000 distinct CDR3 sequences, about 18% found once. Concerning this clonotype itself: Its antigen is as yet unknown.

This TCR derives from a male donor with ankylosing spondylitis. Sample: blood, either unsorted or a sorted T cell fraction (not recorded which). The gene calls are TRBV6-1 and TRBJ1-1; tentative D call: TRBD1 (6 bases). The CDR3 sequence is CASSERGPETEAFF. The CDR3 DNA reads TGTGCCAGCAGCGAACGGGGGCCGGAGACTGAAGCTTTCTTT.